One and the same sample provided the 10 T cell receptor beta chains below, sequenced in a study of tumor and adjacent non-tumor tissue in lung cancer. RNA was extracted from bulk tissue without any cell sorting. More than 3 cm separated this lung sample from the edge of the tumor. TCRbeta libraries were built with three rounds of nested PCR, modified from ARM-PCR. TCRdb analysed the multiplex PCR reads with MiXCR anew, one entry per CDR3 protein. The table shows about 110,000 distinct CDR3 sequences, with 50% to 70% occurring only once. Sequencing input: distant non-tumor lung tissue. These receptors all stem from a man aged 55 to 70 with non-small cell lung cancer.

With respect to this clonotype: Since the CDR3 does not end with the conserved phenylalanine or tryptophan, this likely comes from a read error. The gene calls are TRBV20-1 and TRBJ1-3; no firm D call. The CDR3 has 15 amino acids. Germline CDR1 DFQATT, CDR2 SNEGSKA (reference sequence). With 4 bases removed from V and 4 bases from J, the gap between germline ends came to 17 bases. The CDR3 sequence is CSAKDLDGLGNTIYL. In DNA, the CDR3 is TGCAGTGCTAAAGATCTCGATGGGCTCGGAAACACCATATATCTT.

The rearrangement uses TRBV4-1 and TRBJ1-4; D is undetermined. V was trimmed by 4 bases and J by 6 bases, leaving 15 bases between them. The CDR3 has 15 amino acids. Germline assignment: CDR1 MGHRA and CDR2 YSYEKL. This CDR3 reads CASSRNPTGDEKLFF. CDR3 nucleotide sequence: TGCGCCAGCAGCCGGAACCCTACCGGCGATGAAAAACTGTTTTTT.

To note about this clonotype: The conserved phenylalanine or tryptophan is not found at the CDR3 terminus, so this likely reflects a read error. This chain joins TRBV11-2 and TRBJ2-1; no clear D. This CDR3 comprises 13 residues. The germline V gene encodes CDR1 SGHAT and CDR2 FQNNGV. Written as DNA, the CDR3 is TGTGCCAGCAGCCTAGAGTCCTACAATGAGCAGTTCTCC. Translation: CASSLESYNEQFS.

Note on this clonotype: A much larger clone differs by one base, so this may be a read error. The V gene is TRBV13, the J gene TRBJ2-7, with D possibly TRBD2 on 6 matching bases. The germline V and J ends were trimmed by 7 bases and 4 bases, with 17 bases remaining between them. The germline gives CDR1 PRHDT, CDR2 FYEKMQ (reference sequence). This CDR3 is 14 amino acids long. This CDR3 reads CASNSGLAKYEQYF. The CDR3 DNA sequence: TGTGCCAGCAATTCGGGTCTAGCGAAGTACGAGCAGTACTTC. Full variable domain (remainder filled in from reference TRBV13 and TRBJ2-7): AAGVIQSPRHLIKEKRETATLKCYPIPRHDTVYWYQQGPGQDPQFLISFYEKMQSDKGSIPDRFSAQQFSDYHSELNMSSLELGDSALYFCASNSGLAKYEQYFGPGTRLTVT.

This clonotype was picked up one time. This rearrangement joins TRBV11-3 to TRBJ2-1; D not resolved. The germline CDR1 and CDR2 sequences are SGHNT and YENEEA. The CDR3 has 12 amino acids. Trimming took off 5 bases at V and 9 bases at J, with 11 bases between the two ends. For the CDR3, the DNA is TGTGCCAGCAGCACGACAAGCGCTGAGCAGTTCTTC. Its translation: CASSTTSAEQFF.

Turning to this clonotype: This may stem from a read error, because a much larger clone lies one nucleotide away. This rearrangement joins TRBV30 to TRBJ1-2, with a weak D call TRBD1 (5 bases). The V and J ends lost 4 bases and 8 bases respectively, with 17 bases between them. Looked up from germline, CDR1 is GTSNPN and CDR2 is SVGIG (reference sequence). This CDR3 has 13 amino acids. CDR3 region: CAWIIPAGNGYTF. In DNA, the CDR3 is TGTGCCTGGATCATTCCGGCAGGGAACGGCTACACCTTC.

Points on this clonotype: A much larger clonotype is one base distant, so this may be a read error. The V gene is TRBV12-3 or TRBV12-4, the J gene TRBJ2-1; weak D call: TRBD2 (6 bases). This CDR3 has 15 amino acids. The CDR3: CTSSLGLALTNEQFF. CDR3 DNA sequence: TGTACCAGCAGCTTGGGACTTGCTTTGACCAATGAGCAGTTCTTC.

This clonotype was seen at least ten times. The chain combines TRBV6-6 with TRBJ2-2, with 8 bases identical to TRBD2. The V segment lost 0 bases and the J segment 2 bases; nucleotides outside the gene matches: 5. The CDR3 extends over 17 amino acids. Germline CDR1 is MNHNY and CDR2 is SVGAGI (reference sequence). The CDR3 sequence: CASSYSVLAGNTGELFF. DNA for the CDR3: TGTGCCAGCAGTTACTCAGTTCTAGCGGGTAACACCGGGGAGCTGTTTTTT.

Points on this clonotype: The CDR3 carries no conserved terminal phenylalanine or tryptophan, so it likely arises from a read error. The chain carries TRBV6-5 and TRBJ1-2, with 9 bases identical to TRBD1. Germline CDR1 and CDR2: MNHEY and SVGAGI. The length of the CDR3 is 15 residues. J gave up 8 bases and V 8 bases, and 15 bases lay outside the gene matches. As DNA, the CDR3 is TGTGCCAGCGGCTACCGTTCGGGACAGGGATACGGCTACACCATC. This translates into CASGYRSGQGYGYTI.

V and J are TRBV6-2 or TRBV6-3 and TRBJ2-3; TRBD2 matches 10 bases. This CDR3 comprises 14 residues. The V gene's germline CDR1 is MNHEY and CDR2 SVGEGT. The CDR3, as DNA: TGTTCTAGCGGCTCTAGCGGGAGTTTAAATACGCAGTATTTT. This sequence encodes CSSGSSGSLNTQYF.